The subject of this entry is one T cell receptor (beta chain). Its antigen is still unknown. No much larger clonotype is one base removed from it; base qualities were not supplied. Libraries were prepared through the immunoSEQ multiplex PCR assay. As for how the authors treated the data: A statistical classification framework was built for diagnosing cytomegalovirus status from the catalog of TCR beta chain sequences. Imported from immuneACCESS, the table was reduced by TCRdb to in-frame sequences with V and J called. These copies leave out some clones; in studies compared against another copy, an unresolved V gene accounts for under half, and the cause of the remainder is not known. V and J calls and clone size are copied from that table; D and trimming were computed from the DNA. Here the sample has roughly 70,000 clones; nearly 95% occur a single time. The ten top clones hold about 1.4% of the sample.

The data belong to a study of cytomegalovirus exposure and HLA in healthy donors (dated by TCRdb to about 2017). General notes on the study: According to a later analysis, the approximately 120 validation repertoires were produced on the same platform as the 666 repertoires of the first cohort. To predict cytomegalovirus infection status, the study combined high-throughput TCR immunosequencing, statistical association of individual TCRs with disease status, and machine learning. In addition to the first cohort of around 670 subjects, a separate validation cohort of 120 different subjects was used. The aim of the study was to test whether cataloging public T cell receptors could identify signatures of past pathogen exposure.

Separate from the roughly 650-subject first cohort, the validation cohort of roughly 130 subjects was the group to which the donors belonged. General conclusions and limits of the study: A few of the identified cytomegalovirus-associated TCR beta chains were confirmed in vitro to be specific for cytomegalovirus antigens. Across donors, most TCR sequences were observed very rarely, whereas some public TCRs were present in many individuals. The authors suggested that the approach could potentially be generalized to other disease states and immunological phenotypes. The study gave a list of some 150 TCR beta chains associated with cytomegalovirus. A later analysis lacked HLA typing for the validation cohort, so it scored co-occurrence in that cohort across all 110 or so repertoires. Cytomegalovirus status was reported to be diagnosed by the classifier with high specificity and sensitivity in both the original and validation cohorts. Subsequent analysis determined that TCRs grouped into clusters in the first cohort also showed a tendency toward co-occurrence across the 130 or so validation repertoires, and 94% of cluster scores exceeded 0.

The source material was PBMCs. The sequence derives from a man aged 18 to 29 in good health and CMV-seropositive.

The CDR3: CASRLRQGMQETQYF. In nucleotides, the sequence is TGTGCCAGCAGACTTCGACAGGGCATGCAAGAGACCCAGTACTTC. The sequence links TRBV2 to TRBJ2-5; 7 bases in the middle match TRBD1. CDR1 SNHLY and CDR2 FYNNEI are derived from the germline V gene. Relative to germline, V is missing 6 bases and J is missing 2 bases, with 9 bases of the junction outside any gene match. The CDR3 holds 15 amino acids from the cysteine to the phenylalanine. Of the read, only the CDR3 DNA is kept; its 45 bases are in frame from base 1.